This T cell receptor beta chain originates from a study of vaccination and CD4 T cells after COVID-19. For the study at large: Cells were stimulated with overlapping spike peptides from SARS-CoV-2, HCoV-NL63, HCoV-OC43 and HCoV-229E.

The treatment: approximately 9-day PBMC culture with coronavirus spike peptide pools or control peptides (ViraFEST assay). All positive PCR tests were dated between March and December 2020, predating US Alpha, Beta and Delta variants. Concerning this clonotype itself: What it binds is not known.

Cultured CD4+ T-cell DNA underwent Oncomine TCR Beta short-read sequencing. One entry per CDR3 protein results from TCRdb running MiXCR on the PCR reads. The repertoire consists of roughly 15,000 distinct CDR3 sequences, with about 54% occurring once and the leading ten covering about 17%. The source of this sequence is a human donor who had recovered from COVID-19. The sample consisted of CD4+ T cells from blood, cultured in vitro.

CDR3 DNA: TGTGCCAGCAGTTTAACCATTGCAGTTAAAGCTTTCTTT. Amino acid sequence: CASSLTIAVKAFF. V usage is TRBV12-3 or TRBV12-4 and J usage is TRBJ1-1; D unclear. Deletions cut 2 bases from V and 9 bases from J, with 13 bases between. The CDR3 is 13 amino acids.